The present T cell receptor beta chain was sequenced within a study of cytomegalovirus exposure and HLA in healthy donors. The PCR had 60 Vbeta and 13 Jbeta primers. Sequencing was performed with immunoSEQ multiplex PCR; in TCRdb, only in-frame clones are kept and a portion is missing. Of roughly 180,000 clones listed, roughly 80% were seen once; the top ten hold approximately 2.9%. CDR1 DFQATT and CDR2 SNEGSKA come from the germline V gene (reference sequence). The CDR3 is 11 amino acids. V was clipped by 3 bases and J by 10 bases, with 10 bases between them. This sequence joins TRBV20-1 and TRBJ2-1; D may be TRBD2 (6 bases). The origin of this receptor is a female donor in good health and CMV-seronegative. Sequencing input: PBMCs. CDR3 sequence: CSAREGYEQFF. CDR3 coding DNA: TGCAGTGCTAGGGAGGGGTACGAGCAGTTCTTC.